This T cell receptor (beta chain) was observed in a study of T-cell memory formation after mild COVID-19. Points from the study as a whole: Mainly CM and EM harbored the contracting CD4+ clones; mainly EMRA harbored the CD8+ ones. A subset of responding clones appeared in pre-infection memory, suggesting cross-reactive memory joined.

For this clonotype: Antigen specificity is unknown.

The germline V gene has CDR1 DFQATT and CDR2 SNEGSKA (reference sequence). V was trimmed by 3 bases and J by 4 bases, leaving 14 bases between them. CDR3 size: 14 residues. Each CDR3 protein gets one entry after TCRdb re-called the 5' RACE reads with MiXCR. The data show about 400,000 distinct CDR3 sequences, with 20% to 25% seen just once and 7% to 9.5% held by the top ten. The chain uses TRBV20-1 and TRBJ2-3, with D perhaps TRBD1 or TRBD2 (6 bases each). The clonotype was recovered from an adult woman who had mild COVID-19 (a few samples of this study predate the infection). Cell type and time point are not known. Sequencing was carried out using PBMCs or a T cell subset sorted from them (not recorded which). CDR3 amino acids: CSARGGFEPDTQYF. The DNA of the CDR3 is TGCAGTGCTAGGGGGGGCTTCGAACCAGATACGCAGTATTTT.